Listed below are T cell receptor beta chains from one sample, sequenced in a study of blood T cells in healthy people across ages. TCRdb passed the 5' RACE reads through MiXCR, listing each CDR3 protein once. The table lists about 730,000 distinct CDR3 sequences, 43% of them singletons, with roughly 20% in the top ten. Sequenced material: blood. These receptors all come from a woman in her sixties or seventies in good health. CDR3s include the opening cysteine and the closing phenylalanine or tryptophan. The D gene is left open where the match is weak. Size values are once, few and many counts, or a class for expanded clones, and some rows have none.

TRBJ1-5 NA TRBV28 few TGTGCCAGCAGTAGCGTGGCGGTTCCTAATCAGCCCCAGCATTTT CASSSVAVPNQPQHF
TRBJ2-5 TRBD1 TRBV12-5 once TGTGCTAGTGGTCATGACAGGGCCTTAACCCAGTACTTC CASGHDRALTQYF
TRBJ2-3 TRBD2 TRBV20-1 NA TGCAGTGCTAGAGATCCCAGCGGGAGGGGGGTCGCAGAGACGCAGTATTTT CSARDPSGRGVAETQYF
TRBJ2-1 TRBD2 TRBV12-3/TRBV12-4 NA TGTGCCAGCAGGGCCAGGGGCGGGGGGGCCCATGAGCAGTTCTTC CASRARGGGAHEQFF
TRBJ2-5 NA TRBV4-1 few TGCGCCAGCAGCCATCCGGGCCTAACGGAGACCCAGTACTTC CASSHPGLTETQYF
TRBJ1-2 NA TRBV6-2/TRBV6-3 NA TGTGCCAGCAGTTACGAGACAGTCTATGGCTACACCTTC CASSYETVYGYTF
TRBJ1-2 NA TRBV6-5 NA TGTGCCAGCAGCACCCCGAGGGGGGGATCTTTCAGGGGCTACACCTTC CASSTPRGGSFRGYTF
TRBJ2-6 NA TRBV12-3/TRBV12-4 NA TGTGCCAGCAGGCCTGGGGGGAGCGTCCTGACTTTC CASRPGGSVLTF
TRBJ2-7 NA TRBV6-2/TRBV6-3 few TGTGCCAGCAGTTACTCGAAACTCAGCTCTTTACCCTACGAGCAGTACTTC CASSYSKLSSLPYEQYF
TRBJ2-7 NA TRBV20-1 NA TGCAGTGCTAGAGCCTACGAGCAGTACTTC CSARAYEQYF
TRBJ1-4 NA TRBV20-1 once TGCAGTGCCCCCTTGGTCGATGAAAAACTGTTTTTT CSAPLVDEKLFF
TRBJ1-5 TRBD1 TRBV3-1 NA TGTGCCAGCAGCCGAGGGACAGACGGCAATCAGCCCCAGCATTTT CASSRGTDGNQPQHF
TRBJ1-1 NA TRBV11-3 NA TGTGCCAGCAGCCCGCGAGTCTCGGGGGGCATGGGTGAAGCTTTCTTT CASSPRVSGGMGEAFF
TRBJ2-7 TRBD2 TRBV28 NA TGTGCCAGCAGTTCACCTGGGGAGCGGGGGACCTACGAGCAGTACTTC CASSSPGERGTYEQYF
TRBJ1-6 NA TRBV20-1 NA TGCAGTGCTCTTTGGGCCGCTAATTCACCCCTCCACTTT CSALWAANSPLHF
TRBJ2-5 NA TRBV5-6 NA TGTGCCAGCAGCTTAGACCCCGCCTGGGAGACCCAGTACTTC CASSLDPAWETQYF
TRBJ2-7 TRBD2 TRBV29-1 many TGCAGCGTTGATGCCTCTAGCGGGGGGCCCAGAGCCTACGAGCAGTACTTC CSVDASSGGPRAYEQYF
TRBJ2-7 NA TRBV11-1 many TGTGCCAGCAGCTCTACGGGCGTCTCGTACGAGCAGTACTTC CASSSTGVSYEQYF
TRBJ2-2 TRBD1 TRBV7-8 NA TGTGCCAGCAGCTTAGACAGGGGGCGAGCGGGGGAGCTGTTTTTT CASSLDRGRAGELFF
TRBJ2-3 TRBD2 TRBV20-1 once TGCAGTGCTAGAGGGGCGGGACTAGTTGCAGATACGCAGTATTTT CSARGAGLVADTQYF
TRBJ2-5 NA TRBV7-9 NA TGTGCCAGCAGTCAACCGGGACTCCTACGAGAGACCCAGTACTTC CASSQPGLLRETQYF
TRBJ2-1 TRBD2 TRBV7-3 NA TGTGCCAGCAGCCCACAGCTTAGCGGGGGCCTCTACAATGAGCAGTTCTTC CASSPQLSGGLYNEQFF
TRBJ1-2 TRBD1 TRBV2 NA TGTGCCAGCAGTGACGGGCCGGACAGGGGGCAACACTATGGCTACACCTTC CASSDGPDRGQHYGYTF
TRBJ2-6 NA TRBV12-5 NA TGTGCTAGTGGTCCGGACATCCCGGGAAGCGTCCTGACTTTC CASGPDIPGSVLTF
TRBJ2-3 NA TRBV7-3 few TGTGCCAGCAGGCGGGAAAGCACAGATACGCAGTATTTT CASRRESTDTQYF
TRBJ1-6 NA TRBV27 NA TGTGCCAGCAGTTACTCAGACAGGAACAATTCACCCCTCCACTTT CASSYSDRNNSPLHF
TRBJ2-1 NA TRBV20-1 NA TGCAGTGCGATGGGACCAACCTACAATGAGCAGTTCTTC CSAMGPTYNEQFF
TRBJ2-3 TRBD2 TRBV3-1 few TGTGCCAGCAGCCAACTAGCGGGGGGTAGGACTTTACCGTATTTT CASSQLAGGRTLPYF
TRBJ1-2 TRBD1 TRBV7-2 NA TGTGCCAGCAGCTCCGCCCTGGGACAGATTAACTATGGCTACACCTTC CASSSALGQINYGYTF
TRBJ2-7 TRBD1 TRBV18 few TGTGCCAGCTCTCCACATACAGGGGGCATATCCTACGAGCAGTACTTC CASSPHTGGISYEQYF
TRBJ1-1 NA TRBV20-1 many TGCAGTGCTAGTAGTGGTTCAGTACACACTGAAGCTTTCTTT CSASSGSVHTEAFF
TRBJ2-1 TRBD1 TRBV2 few TGTGCCAGCGGGACAGGGGTATACAATGAGCAGTTCTTC CASGTGVYNEQFF
TRBJ1-1 NA TRBV4-3 few TGCGCCAGCAGCCAAGGCACGGGAGCGGCAGAAACTGAAGCTTTCTTT CASSQGTGAAETEAFF
TRBJ2-3 NA TRBV7-9 once TGTGCCAGCAGCTTAGCTGGATATACGCAGTATTTT CASSLAGYTQYF
TRBJ2-5 NA TRBV29-1 NA TGCGGCCATCAAGAGACCCAGTACTTC CGHQETQYF
TRBJ2-4 TRBD2 TRBV4-1 few TGCGCCAGCAGCCAAGAGCGGGGGGGCGCCAAAAACATTCAGTACTTC CASSQERGGAKNIQYF
TRBJ2-6 NA TRBV5-1 NA TGCGCCAGCAGCTTAGGGGTCAACTCTGGGGCCAACGTCCTGACTTTC CASSLGVNSGANVLTF
TRBJ2-5 TRBD1 TRBV5-4 NA TGTGCCAGCAGCCCACGACAGGGAGTTGCAGAGACCCAGTACTTC CASSPRQGVAETQYF
TRBJ2-5 NA TRBV15 NA TGTGCCACCAGCAGAGACCGGGACCAGCACGGAGAGACCCAGTACTTC CATSRDRDQHGETQYF
TRBJ2-7 NA TRBV7-2 NA TGTGCCAGCAGCTTAGATGGCGGGATTAGGTACGAGCAGTACTTC CASSLDGGIRYEQYF
TRBJ2-5 NA TRBV20-1 NA TGCAGTGTCCAGACTCCCAAGCGTCAAGAGACCCAGTACTTC CSVQTPKRQETQYF
TRBJ2-5 NA TRBV7-3 once TGTGCCAGCAGCTTAACTGGGACGGATATACACAATGAGCAGTACTTC CASSLTGTDIHNEQYF
TRBJ1-2 TRBD1 TRBV29-1 NA TGCAGCGTGTTTGGACAGGACTACTATGGCTACACCTTC CSVFGQDYYGYTF
TRBJ2-2 NA TRBV10-3 NA TGTGCCATCAGTACCGGCTCTTTGAACACCGGGGAGCTGTTTTTT CAISTGSLNTGELFF
TRBJ2-6 NA TRBV30 NA TGTGCCTGGACGGTGTCTGGGGCCAACGTCCTGACTTTC CAWTVSGANVLTF
TRBJ2-7 TRBD1 TRBV15 NA TGTGCCACCAGCAGAGCCGGGACAGGGTCCTACGAGCAGTACTTC CATSRAGTGSYEQYF